Each of the 8 T cell receptor beta chains below was sequenced from the same sample in a study of neoadjuvant anti-PD-1 for oral cavity cancer. Documented time point: after neoadjuvant nivolumab, at surgical resection. Repertoires were generated with immunoSEQ multiplex PCR, while TCRdb's copy carries only in-frame clones and drops some. Here the sample spans 9,300 or so clones, about 80% being singletons. The material was PBMCs, obtained after nivolumab (anti-PD-1) treatment. The receptors shown here come from a person aged 35 to 85 with oral cavity squamous cell carcinoma.

The CDR3 DNA reads as TGTGCCAGCAGCGGAGGGGACAGGGACGACGGGGAGCTGTTTTTT. Its translation: CASSGGDRDDGELFF. The chain couples TRBV5-4 to TRBJ2-2; TRBD1 matches 9 bases. This CDR3 spans 15 amino acids. After removal of 4 bases from V and 7 bases from J, the junction contained 8 bases not matched to a gene. Germline V lookup: CDR1 SGHNT, CDR2 YYREEE (reference sequence).

V gene TRBV6-1 combines with J gene TRBJ1-2, with 7 bases fitting TRBD1. Per the germline V gene, CDR1 is MNHNS and CDR2 is SASEGT. The V segment lost 3 bases and the J segment 8 bases; nucleotides outside the gene matches: 9. This CDR3 region has 14 residues. DNA of the CDR3: TGTGCCAGCAGTGAGAACAGGGGAGTAGGCGGCTACACCTTC. This encodes CASSENRGVGGYTF.

CDR3 in amino acids: CASSRGQVISYNEQFF. CDR3 DNA: TGTGCCAGTAGTAGGGGACAGGTTATCTCCTACAATGAGCAGTTCTTC. V and J are TRBV19 and TRBJ2-1; 8 bases agree with TRBD1. The V and J ends lost 4 bases and 0 bases, in that order; junction bases with no gene match: 5. Germline CDR1 LNHDA, CDR2 SQIVND (reference sequence). The CDR3 totals 16 residues.

The rearrangement uses TRBV11-3 and TRBJ2-3; 9 nucleotides align to TRBD1. Germline V gene sequence: CDR1 SGHNT, CDR2 YENEEA. The CDR3 has 16 residues. After removal of 5 bases from V and 1 base from J, the junction contained 7 bases not matched to a gene. The CDR3 DNA reads as TGTGCCAGCAGCCCTGGGACAGGGAGCCGCACAGATACGCAGTATTTT. This translates into CASSPGTGSRTDTQYF.

This clone appeared a single time. The gene calls are TRBV7-2 and TRBJ1-4; D is ambiguous. This CDR3 is built from 15 residues. The germline V gene encodes CDR1 SGHTA and CDR2 FQGNSA. Trimming took off 3 bases at V and 0 bases at J, with 8 bases between the two ends. This chain's CDR3 is CASSFDRSTNEKLFF. The DNA of the CDR3 is TGTGCCAGCAGCTTTGACCGATCAACTAATGAAAAACTGTTTTTT.

V gene TRBV19 combines with J gene TRBJ1-1; the D is unclear. The CDR3 sequence is 13 residues long. Looked up from germline, CDR1 is LNHDA and CDR2 is SQIVND (reference sequence). Trimming stripped 5 bases from V and 1 base from J, with 8 bases between. The CDR3 loop is CASSSTANTEAFF. DNA for the CDR3: TGTGCCAGTAGTTCGACGGCGAACACTGAAGCTTTCTTT.

This clone was seen a few times. V usage is TRBV28 and J usage is TRBJ1-5, with unresolved D. With 7 bases removed from V and 4 bases from J, the gap between germline ends came to 14 bases. Germline V gene data show CDR1 as MDHEN and CDR2 as SYDVKM. The CDR3 runs 14 residues. CDR3 sequence: CASKPGRLNQPQHF. CDR3 sequence (DNA): TGTGCCAGCAAACCGGGTCGCTTGAATCAGCCCCAGCATTTT.

This rearrangement joins TRBV7-2 to TRBJ1-2, with a weak D call TRBD1 (5 bases). Per the germline V gene, CDR1 is SGHTA and CDR2 is FQGNSA. The CDR3 totals 15 residues. Trimming removed 5 bases from V and 6 bases from J, with 19 bases in between. The CDR3 DNA reads as TGTGCCAGCAGCCTCTTAGGGACCTACGCCGATGGCTACACCTTC. Translating gives CASSLLGTYADGYTF.